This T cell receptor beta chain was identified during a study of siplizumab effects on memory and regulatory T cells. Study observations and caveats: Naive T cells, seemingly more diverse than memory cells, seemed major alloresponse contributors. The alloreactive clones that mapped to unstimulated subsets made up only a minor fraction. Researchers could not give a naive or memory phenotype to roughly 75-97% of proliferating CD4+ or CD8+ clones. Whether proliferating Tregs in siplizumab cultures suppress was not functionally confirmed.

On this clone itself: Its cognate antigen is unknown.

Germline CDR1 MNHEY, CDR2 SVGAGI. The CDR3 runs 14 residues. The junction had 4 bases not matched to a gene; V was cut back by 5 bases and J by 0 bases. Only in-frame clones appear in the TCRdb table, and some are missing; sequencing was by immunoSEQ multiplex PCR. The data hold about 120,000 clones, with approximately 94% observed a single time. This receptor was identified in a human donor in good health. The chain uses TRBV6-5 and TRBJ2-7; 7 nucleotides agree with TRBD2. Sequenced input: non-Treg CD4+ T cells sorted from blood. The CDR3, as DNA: TGTGCCAGCAGTAGGAGCGGGAACTCCTACGAGCAGTACTTC. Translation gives CASSRSGNSYEQYF.